This T cell receptor (beta chain) was retrieved from a study of Graves' ophthalmopathy and Graves' hyperthyroidism. Study-wide results and caveats: Detection in blood was also observed for most expanded thyroid clonotypes above 0.001 frequency.

Trimming cost V 4 bases and J 1 base; bases outside gene matches: 7. Germline CDR1 reads SEHNR; CDR2 reads FQNEAQ (reference sequence). CDR3 length: 17 residues. Hyperthyroidism patients, all newly diagnosed, had under 2 months' duration and ages of 18 to 65. TCR beta CDR3 regions were amplified from RNA transcripts. Second-round multiplex PCR came after a first-round RT-PCR that employed HTBI primers. In TCRdb, the multiplex PCR reads were re-called with MiXCR into one record per CDR3 protein. The top ten hold around 10% of the sample, which has around 1,000,000 distinct CDR3 sequences, about 36% seen once. This clonotype appeared a few times. Its cognate antigen is unknown.

The source is an adult man with Graves' hyperthyroidism. The sample was peripheral blood or thyroid tissue (not recorded which). The chain carries TRBV7-9 and TRBJ1-6; 7 bases line up with TRBD1. The CDR3 DNA sequence: TGTGCCAGCAGCTATTACAGGGGCAGTTCCTATAATTCACCCCTCCACTTT. It is translated as CASSYYRGSSYNSPLHF.